What follows are 13 T cell receptor beta chains derived from one specimen sequenced in a study of T cells in localized non-small cell lung cancer (dated by TCRdb to 2018 to 2021). Preparation of the library involved the immunoSEQ multiplex PCR assay. The table comes from immuneACCESS by way of TCRdb, which keeps in-frame sequences with V and J called. Part of the clones is missing from these tables; in studies checked, under half for an unresolved V gene and the rest for unknown reasons. Present in this sample are tens of thousands of clones, about 90% of which were seen just once. Under 5.5% of the sample is taken by the ten largest. This specimen consisted of peripheral blood, obtained before any cancer treatment. The receptors were gathered from a woman aged 35 to 75 with stage I lung adenocarcinoma.

This clone came up once. As DNA, the CDR3 is TGTGCCAGCAGCCTCACCGGGAATTATAATTCACCCCTCCACTTT. Its translation: CASSLTGNYNSPLHF. The chain employs TRBV14 and TRBJ1-6; D is ambiguous. CDR1 and CDR2 (germline): SGHDN, FVKESK. The CDR3 sequence is 15 residues long. V shed 4 bases and J shed 4 bases, with 11 bases lying between them.

In nucleotides, the CDR3 is TGCGCCAGCAGCCAATCGGTAGCGGGGAAAGACGAGCAGTACTTC. Protein: CASSQSVAGKDEQYF. The V call is TRBV4-1, the J call TRBJ2-7; 8 bases match TRBD2. J gave up 5 bases and V 2 bases, and 8 bases lay outside the gene matches. The germline V gene encodes CDR1 MGHRA and CDR2 YSYEKL. The CDR3 consists of 15 residues.

In this sample, this clone turned up once. The rearrangement uses TRBV7-9 and TRBJ2-7, with D tentatively TRBD2 (5 bases). CDR1 and CDR2 (germline): SEHNR, FQNEAQ (reference sequence). The CDR3 sequence is 13 residues long. The V end lost 4 bases, the J end lost 7 bases, and 14 bases lay between the germline ends. The CDR3 is CASSSREPREQYF. The CDR3 DNA reads TGTGCCAGCAGCTCCCGGGAACCCAGGGAGCAGTACTTC.

CDR3 DNA sequence: TGTGCCACCAGCAGTGGGCTTTCGGGGTCCCAGTACTTC. The encoded protein is CATSSGLSGSQYF. The chain recombines TRBV15 with TRBJ2-5; a possible D gene is TRBD2 (5 bases). This CDR3 region has 13 residues. CDR1 is LNHNV, CDR2 YYDKDF, per germline (reference sequence). V lost 3 bases and J 9 bases, leaving 14 bases between the germline ends.

The J gene is TRBJ1-4, the V gene TRBV29-1, with TRBD1 matching 7 bases. CDR3 length equals 13 residues. Germline V gene lookup returns CDR1 SQVTM and CDR2 ANQGSEA. V was pared by 6 bases and J by 7 bases, with 8 bases of the junction left unmatched. The CDR3 DNA reads as TGCAGCGTAGGTCAGGGGGGCAGTGAAAAACTGTTTTTT. Amino acid sequence: CSVGQGGSEKLFF.

The chain combines TRBV7-2 with TRBJ2-7, with D unclear. The CDR3 runs 11 residues. Germline V gene sequence: CDR1 SGHTA, CDR2 FQGNSA. Trimming took 5 bases from V and 7 from J, leaving 9 bases between them. The CDR3 nucleotides read TGTGCCAGCAGCCCAGACTGGGAGCAGTACTTC. This gives the protein CASSPDWEQYF.

The chain links TRBV5-6 to TRBJ1-5; D is unresolved. CDR1 is SGHDT, CDR2 YYEEEE, per germline. The CDR3 sequence is 15 residues long. V dropped 1 base and J dropped 4 bases, with 12 bases sitting between them. CDR3 in amino acids: CASSLFSEWNQPQHF. CDR3 DNA: TGTGCCAGCAGCTTGTTCTCTGAATGGAATCAGCCCCAGCATTTT.

The chain links TRBV5-1 to TRBJ1-1; 8 bases are shared with TRBD1. From germline, CDR1 is SGHRS and CDR2 YFSETQ. The CDR3 loop spans 14 amino acids. V lost 2 bases and J lost 6; bases outside the gene matches: 6. CDR3 protein: CASSFQGAGAEAFF. CDR3 nucleotides: TGCGCCAGCAGCTTCCAGGGGGCCGGGGCTGAAGCTTTCTTT.

The chain links TRBV19 to TRBJ1-1; a weak D match, TRBD1 (6 bases). The V gene's germline CDR1 is LNHDA and CDR2 SQIVND (reference sequence). The CDR3 sequence is 13 residues long. Trimming removed 5 bases at V and 4 bases at J, with 11 bases between. CDR3 region: CASSLGGLTEAFF. The CDR3 nucleotides read TGTGCCAGTAGTTTGGGGGGCCTCACTGAAGCTTTCTTT.

Points on this clone: The sample holds other DNA sequences that translate to the same CDR3. V usage is TRBV7-3 and J usage is TRBJ1-1, with D hard to call. The CDR3 is 13 residues long. The ends were cut back, 2 bases at V and 0 bases at J, with 4 bases in the middle. The germline V gene encodes CDR1 SGHTA and CDR2 FQGTGA. CDR3 bases: TGTGCCAGCAGCTTAGGCATGAACACTGAAGCTTTCTTT. It is translated as CASSLGMNTEAFF.

V is TRBV7-9 and J is TRBJ2-5, with 9 nucleotides matching TRBD1. TRBJ2-7 explains the end of the DNA better; the J call may be wrong. CDR3 length: 13 residues. Germline CDR1 reads SEHNR; CDR2 reads FQNEAQ (reference sequence). This chain's CDR3 is CASGDREFYEQYF. The CDR3 DNA sequence: TGTGCCAGCGGGGACAGGGAATTCTACGAGCAGTACTTC.

The chain carries TRBV5-6 and TRBJ2-1; 13 bases are shared with TRBD2. Per the germline V gene, CDR1 is SGHDT and CDR2 is YYEEEE. This CDR3 contains 16 residues. The V segment lost 0 bases and the J segment 7 bases; nucleotides outside the gene matches: 4. CDR3 nucleotide sequence: TGTGCCAGCAGCTTGGCGCTACTAGCGGGGGGGAATGAGCAGTTCTTC. Translation: CASSLALLAGGNEQFF.

The chain carries TRBV9 and TRBJ2-4; D uncertain. Germline V CDR1 and CDR2: SGDLS, YYNGEE. The CDR3 extends over 14 amino acids. The V end was cut by 4 bases, the J end by 5 bases, with 13 bases between. CDR3 in amino acids: CASSPEVIQNIQYF. CDR3 coding DNA: TGTGCCAGCAGCCCTGAGGTTATACAAAACATTCAGTACTTC.